This T cell receptor beta chain was retrieved from a study of low-dose radiotherapy and immunotherapy resistance in tumors. Study information: It was 1 Gy per fraction every two weeks that Cohort 2 received, adding up to 13 Gy over 26 weeks. On a schedule of every two weeks, intravenous cyclophosphamide at a dose of 200 mg/m2 was delivered one day before each radiation and immunotherapy administration.

This clonotype was detected ten times or more. Time point given: before trial treatment. Patients who could take part had advanced solid tumors with no tumor-infiltrating lymphocytes. This CDR3 comprises 16 residues. Germline loops: CDR1 LGHDT, CDR2 YNNKEL (reference sequence). V was cut by 9 bases and J by 1 base, with 19 bases left in between. Both TCRalpha and TCRbeta chains were reverse transcribed with V-gene-specific primers. The authors amplified TCRs for around 20 PCR cycles with a constant-region primer and a V-primer adapter. TCRdb called the reads again in MiXCR, with one record for every CDR3 protein. The table includes tens of thousands of distinct CDR3 sequences, roughly a sixth detected once.

The material was PBMCs, obtained before treatment. V gene TRBV3-1 combines with J gene TRBJ2-1; a weak D match, TRBD1 (6 bases). The receptor's source is a male donor with prostate cancer. The CDR3 DNA is TGTGCCAGTTGCGACAGGTCCGAGCCGTCCTACAATGAGCAGTTCTTC. Its translation is CASCDRSEPSYNEQFF.